This record covers a single TCR beta chain. Its antigen remains unidentified. Every participating donor gave one draw, a heparinised blood sample averaging around 100 mL. By way of CD45RO/CCR7/CD25/CD127/CD95/CD27, the CD4+ regulatory, stem cell-like memory, central memory and naive cells were sorted. The sample belongs to a study of beta chain features in type 1 diabetes. The V segment lost 4 bases and the J segment 3 bases; nucleotides outside the gene matches: 7. This CDR3 is 15 amino acids long. Germline V lookup: CDR1 SGHTS, CDR2 YDEGEE. Of the isolated RNA, all was reverse transcribed, and so the sequenced material was expressed TCRB transcripts. Assay used: immunoSEQ multiplex PCR; TCRdb lists only in-frame clones, some missing. The data hold some 370,000 clones, with 8% to 10% observed a single time. Study outcomes and limitations: All four CD4+ subsets from Type 1 diabetes patients carried moderately but significantly shorter TCRB CDR3s. High-TCR-expressing cells could be over-represented by cDNA sequencing.

The TCR comes from a man under 40 with type 1 diabetes. Sequencing was done on a sample of central memory CD4+ T cells from blood. The gene calls are TRBV5-8 and TRBJ2-5, with TRBD1 identical over 9 bases. CDR3 region: CASSRFGDREETQYF. The CDR3 region has the DNA TGTGCCAGCAGCCGATTCGGGGACAGGGAAGAGACCCAGTACTTC.